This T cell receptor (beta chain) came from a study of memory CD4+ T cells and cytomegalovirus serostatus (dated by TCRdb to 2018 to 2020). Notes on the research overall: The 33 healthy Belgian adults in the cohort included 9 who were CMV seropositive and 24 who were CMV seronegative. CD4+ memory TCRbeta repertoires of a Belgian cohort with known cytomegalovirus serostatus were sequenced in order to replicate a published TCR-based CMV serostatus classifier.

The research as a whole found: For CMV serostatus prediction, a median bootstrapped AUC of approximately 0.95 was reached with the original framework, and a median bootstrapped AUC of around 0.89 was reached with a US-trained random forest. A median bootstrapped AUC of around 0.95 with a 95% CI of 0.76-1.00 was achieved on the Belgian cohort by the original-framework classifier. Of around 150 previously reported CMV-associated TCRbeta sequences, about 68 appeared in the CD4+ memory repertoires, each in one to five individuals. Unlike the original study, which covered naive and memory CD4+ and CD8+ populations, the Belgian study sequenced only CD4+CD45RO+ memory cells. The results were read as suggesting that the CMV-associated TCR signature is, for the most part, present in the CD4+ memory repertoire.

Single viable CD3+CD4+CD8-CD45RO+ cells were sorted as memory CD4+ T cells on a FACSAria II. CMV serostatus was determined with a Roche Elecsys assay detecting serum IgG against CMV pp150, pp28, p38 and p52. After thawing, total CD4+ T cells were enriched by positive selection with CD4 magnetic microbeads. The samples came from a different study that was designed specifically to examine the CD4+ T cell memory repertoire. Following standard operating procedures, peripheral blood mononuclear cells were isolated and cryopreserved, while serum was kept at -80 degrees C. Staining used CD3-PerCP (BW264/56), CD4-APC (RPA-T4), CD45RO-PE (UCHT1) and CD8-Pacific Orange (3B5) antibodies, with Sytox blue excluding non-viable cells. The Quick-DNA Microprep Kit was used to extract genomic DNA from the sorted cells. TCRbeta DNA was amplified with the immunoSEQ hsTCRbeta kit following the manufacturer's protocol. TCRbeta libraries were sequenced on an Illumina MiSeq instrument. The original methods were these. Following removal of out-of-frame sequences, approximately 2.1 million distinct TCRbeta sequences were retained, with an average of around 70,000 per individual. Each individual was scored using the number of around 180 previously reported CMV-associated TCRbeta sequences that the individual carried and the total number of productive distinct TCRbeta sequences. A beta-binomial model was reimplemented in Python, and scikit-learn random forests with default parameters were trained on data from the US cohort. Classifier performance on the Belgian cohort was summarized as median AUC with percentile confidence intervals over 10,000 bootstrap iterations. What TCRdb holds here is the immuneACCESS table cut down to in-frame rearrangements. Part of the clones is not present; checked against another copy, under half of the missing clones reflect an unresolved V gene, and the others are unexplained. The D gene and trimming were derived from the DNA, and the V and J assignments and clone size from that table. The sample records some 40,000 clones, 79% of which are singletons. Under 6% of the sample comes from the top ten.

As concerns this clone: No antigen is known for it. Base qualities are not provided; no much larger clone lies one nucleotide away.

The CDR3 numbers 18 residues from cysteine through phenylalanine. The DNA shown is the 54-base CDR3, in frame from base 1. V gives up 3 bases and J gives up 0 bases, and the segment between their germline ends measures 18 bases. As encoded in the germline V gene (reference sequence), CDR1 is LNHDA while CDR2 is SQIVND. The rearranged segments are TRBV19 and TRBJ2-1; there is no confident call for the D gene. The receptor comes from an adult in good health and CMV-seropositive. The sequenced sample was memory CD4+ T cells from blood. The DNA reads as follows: TGTGCCAGTAGTATGGGTACAAACAGCTGGAGCTCCTACAATGAGCAGTTCTTC. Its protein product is CASSMGTNSWSSYNEQFF.